This T cell receptor (beta chain) was obtained from a study of read filtering for tumor transcriptome and immune sequencing. For the study at large: Patients were approximately 18 male and 11 to 15 female, mean age approximately 70 years, range 47 to 80.

Broader study findings: The CD138-negative fraction was mixed bone marrow immune cells, not pure T cells.

Note on this clonotype: The antigen remains unidentified.

The CDR3 has 15 residues. The junction had 7 bases not matched to a gene; V was cut back by 4 bases and J by 4 bases. Germline V gene sequence: CDR1 MNHEY, CDR2 SVGAGI. From 350 to 500 ng of RNA, a library with molecular barcoded alpha/delta and beta/gamma adaptors was made. TCRdb processed the reads anew with MiXCR; each CDR3 protein has one entry. The table includes around 23,000 distinct CDR3 sequences, approximately 23% detected once. Specimen: a population of CD138-negative cells sorted from bone marrow. This TCR came from a donor aged 40 or over with multiple myeloma. The V and J genes are TRBV6-5 and TRBJ1-2, with 9 bases aligning to TRBD1. The CDR3 sequence: CASSWPGQGIYGYTF. In nucleotides, the CDR3 is TGTGCCAGCAGTTGGCCGGGACAGGGAATCTATGGCTACACCTTC.